The 27 T cell receptor beta chains in this list originate from one sample, sequenced in a study of cytomegalovirus exposure and HLA in healthy donors. Primers for the PCR totalled 60 Vbeta and 13 Jbeta. The method was immunoSEQ multiplex PCR; TCRdb's version includes in-frame clones alone and lacks a portion of them. Of about 150,000 clones in the sample, 68% are singletons; the top ten hold about 4.5%. What was sequenced was PBMCs. Receptors were obtained from a man in his fifties or sixties in good health and CMV-seronegative.

J is TRBJ2-7 and V is TRBV2; TRBD2 aligns across 10 bases. CDR1 and CDR2 (germline): SNHLY, FYNNEI. J lost 3 bases, V lost 3 bases, and 11 bases had no gene match. This CDR3 comprises 17 residues. The CDR3 nucleotides read TGTGCCAGCAGTGACTTCCGTCTAGCGGGAGTGCTCTACGAGCAGTACTTC. The encoded protein is CASSDFRLAGVLYEQYF.

The chain combines TRBV28 with TRBJ2-7; maybe TRBD2 (6 bases). Trimming cost V 8 bases and J 3 bases, with 20 bases left between them. Per the germline V gene, CDR1 is MDHEN and CDR2 is SYDVKM. CDR3 length: 15 residues. The CDR3 reads CASLGGAPPYYEQYF. The CDR3, as DNA: TGTGCCAGCCTTGGCGGGGCTCCCCCTTACTACGAGCAGTACTTC.

This clone was seen a handful of times. This rearrangement joins TRBV11-2 to TRBJ2-7, with 8 bases aligning to TRBD2. The CDR3 is made up of 13 amino acids. With V trimmed by 6 bases and J by 6 bases, 7 bases remained unmatched. From germline, CDR1 is SGHAT and CDR2 FQNNGV. The DNA of the CDR3 is TGTGCCAGCAGGCAGGCGGGGGGCGGCGAGCAGTACTTC. Its translation: CASRQAGGGEQYF.

V usage is TRBV7-3 and J usage is TRBJ2-6, with 8 bases aligning to TRBD1. Germline assignment: CDR1 SGHTA and CDR2 FQGTGA. Trimming took 2 bases from V and 0 from J; bases not matched to a gene: 12. The CDR3 length is 20 residues. The CDR3 DNA reads as TGTGCCAGCAGCTTACTCCGGCCAGGGGGCGTGGGCTCTGGGGCCAACGTCCTGACTTTC. Amino acid sequence: CASSLLRPGGVGSGANVLTF.

The chain couples TRBV4-2 to TRBJ1-2; 7 bases are a match to TRBD1. The junction had 2 bases not matched to a gene; V was cut back by 4 bases and J by 3 bases. This CDR3 region has 13 residues. Germline loops: CDR1 LGHNA, CDR2 YNFKEQ. This chain's CDR3 is CASSPDRDYGYTF. Here the CDR3 DNA reads TGTGCCAGCAGCCCTGACAGGGACTATGGCTACACCTTC.

The genes are TRBV2 and TRBJ2-3; D is unclear. Between the trimmed V and J ends, which lost 1 base and 4 bases, there was a span of 9 bases. The CDR3 spans 14 residues. CDR1 SNHLY and CDR2 FYNNEI come from the germline V gene. The CDR3 here is CASSEGTVSDTQYF. CDR3 bases: TGTGCCAGCAGTGAAGGAACGGTTTCAGATACGCAGTATTTT.

The rearrangement joins TRBV6-6 to TRBJ1-1; D unclear. With 2 bases removed from V and 3 bases from J, the gap between germline ends came to 10 bases. Germline V CDR1 and CDR2: MNHNY, SVGAGI (reference sequence). CDR3 length: 14 amino acids. CDR3 amino acids: CASSYRGGYTEAFF. Written as DNA, the CDR3 is TGTGCCAGCAGTTACCGAGGCGGCTACACTGAAGCTTTCTTT.

This rearrangement joins TRBV6-5 to TRBJ1-1, with no clear D. The CDR3 runs 14 residues. Trimming cost V 1 base and J 5 bases, with 11 bases left between them. Germline V gives CDR1 MNHEY, CDR2 SVGAGI. CDR3 bases: TGTGCCAGCAGTTACTTCCGCGGGGATACTGAAGCTTTCTTT. Residues: CASSYFRGDTEAFF.

The V gene is TRBV2, the J gene TRBJ2-2; maybe TRBD1 (6 bases). Germline V gene data show CDR1 as SNHLY and CDR2 as FYNNEI. The ends were cut back, 1 base at V and 3 bases at J, with 9 bases in the middle. There are 15 residues in the CDR3. The CDR3 region has the DNA TGTGCCAGCAGTGAAGACAGGGTCTACACCGGGGAGCTGTTTTTT. Encoded protein: CASSEDRVYTGELFF.

The V gene is TRBV5-4, the J gene TRBJ1-2, with 8 bases matching TRBD1. The CDR3 consists of 14 residues. Germline trimming cut 4 bases from V and 6 bases from J; bases unmatched to any gene: 8. Germline CDR1 reads SGHNT; CDR2 reads YYREEE (reference sequence). CDR3 sequence reads: CASSPYGQGDGYTF. The CDR3, as DNA: TGTGCCAGCAGCCCATATGGACAGGGAGATGGCTACACCTTC.

The chain carries TRBV6-5 and TRBJ2-1, with 8 bases matching TRBD2. CDR3 length: 15 residues. Germline V lookup: CDR1 MNHEY, CDR2 SVGAGI. The V and J ends lost 8 bases and 5 bases, in that order; junction bases with no gene match: 11. DNA of the CDR3: TGTGCCAGCCGCCCGTCGGGAGGGCCCCACAATGAGCAGTTCTTC. Translated, it gives CASRPSGGPHNEQFF.

The rearrangement joins TRBV9 to TRBJ2-7; 8 bases line up with TRBD1. This CDR3 region has 16 residues. With 4 bases clipped from V and 5 bases from J, the junction kept 14 bases outside the gene matches. The germline V gene has CDR1 SGDLS and CDR2 YYNGEE. This CDR3 reads CASSPDPRGRSNEQYF. The CDR3 region has the DNA TGTGCCAGCAGCCCGGACCCCAGGGGGCGATCGAACGAGCAGTACTTC.

The chain joins TRBV5-1 to TRBJ2-2; 10 bases are a match to TRBD2. This CDR3 is built from 16 residues. CDR1 and CDR2 from the germline V gene are SGHRS and YFSETQ. The V segment lost 2 bases and the J segment 6 bases; nucleotides outside the gene matches: 7. The CDR3, as DNA: TGCGCCAGCAGCTTCGTAGCGGGAGGTGGGCCCGGGGAGCTGTTTTTT. It translates to CASSFVAGGGPGELFF.

The chain recombines TRBV11-2 with TRBJ2-7, with D tentatively TRBD1 (6 bases). CDR3 size: 15 residues. The germline V gene has CDR1 SGHAT and CDR2 FQNNGV. Trimming removed 3 bases from V and 3 bases from J, with 15 bases in between. CDR3 region: CASSLSGAGVYEQYF. CDR3 nucleotide sequence: TGTGCCAGCAGCTTGTCCGGGGCAGGGGTCTACGAGCAGTACTTC.

This chain joins TRBV6-5 and TRBJ1-1, with 8 nucleotides matching TRBD1. The CDR3 covers 14 residues. V was clipped by 5 bases and J by 1 base; unmatched bases: 3. Germline CDR1 is MNHEY and CDR2 is SVGAGI. CDR3 DNA: TGTGCCAGCAGTCCCGGACAGGGGAACACTGAAGCTTTCTTT. Its protein product is CASSPGQGNTEAFF.

In its sample, this clone was seen once. The chain recombines TRBV7-2 with TRBJ1-1; D is possibly TRBD1 (5 bases). CDR1 is SGHTA, CDR2 FQGNSA, per germline. Deletions cut 5 bases from V and 1 base from J, with 17 bases between. CDR3 length: 16 residues. The CDR3, as DNA: TGTGCCAGCAGCCCATTCTCAGGGATTCCGAACACTGAAGCTTTCTTT. This gives the protein CASSPFSGIPNTEAFF.

In this sample, this clone turned up a few times. The chain is built from TRBV30 and TRBJ2-3, with 9 bases fitting TRBD1. The germline V gene has CDR1 GTSNPN and CDR2 SVGIG (reference sequence). The CDR3 runs 16 residues. The V segment lost 0 bases and the J segment 3 bases; nucleotides outside the gene matches: 7. CDR3 loop: CAWSVRTGVGTDTQYF. Here the CDR3 DNA reads TGTGCCTGGAGTGTAAGGACAGGGGTCGGAACAGATACGCAGTATTTT. The whole variable domain, filled in from reference TRBV30 and TRBJ2-3, reads SQTIHQWPATLVQPVGSPLSLECTVEGTSNPNLYWYRQAAGRGLQLLFYSVGIGQISSEVPQNLSASRPQDRQFILSSKKLLLSDSGFYLCAWSVRTGVGTDTQYFGPGTRLTVL.

The chain employs TRBV7-8 and TRBJ2-2; 12 bases match TRBD2. The J segment lost 4 bases and the V segment lost 4 bases, leaving 13 bases of the junction unmatched. Germline lookup yields CDR1 SGHVS and CDR2 FQNEAQ. CDR3 size: 19 residues. In DNA form, the CDR3 reads TGTGCCAGCAGCTCATCGAGACTAGCGGGAGCGTCGGGCACCGGGGAGCTGTTTTTT. It is translated as CASSSSRLAGASGTGELFF.

The genes are TRBV6-5 and TRBJ2-3, with 11 nucleotides matching TRBD2. CDR1 is MNHEY and CDR2 is SVGAGI in the germline V gene. Trimming cost V 9 bases and J 2 bases; bases outside gene matches: 4. This CDR3 is built from 14 residues. The DNA for the CDR3 is TGTGCCAGTAATAGCGGGAGGGCCACAGATACGCAGTATTTT. Its protein product is CASNSGRATDTQYF.

The chain joins TRBV11-3 to TRBJ2-7; 8 bases fit TRBD1. V was pared by 5 bases and J by 0 bases, with 3 bases of the junction left unmatched. The germline CDR1 and CDR2 sequences are SGHNT and YENEEA. The CDR3 extends over 14 amino acids. DNA of the CDR3: TGTGCCAGCAGCGTTACAGGGGGCTCCTACGAGCAGTACTTC. It is translated as CASSVTGGSYEQYF.

This clone was seen a handful of times. This rearrangement joins TRBV5-1 to TRBJ2-3; TRBD2 agrees at 11 bases. The CDR3 length is 16 residues. Germline lookup yields CDR1 SGHRS and CDR2 YFSETQ. The V and J ends lost 0 bases and 5 bases, in that order; junction bases with no gene match: 5. The CDR3 DNA follows: TGCGCCAGCAGCTTGGAAGGTAGCGGGAGGGGAGATACGCAGTATTTT. Its translation: CASSLEGSGRGDTQYF.

This clone came up a few times. The chain joins TRBV5-6 to TRBJ2-3; TRBD1 aligns across 7 bases. CDR3 length equals 16 residues. The germline gives CDR1 SGHDT, CDR2 YYEEEE. Germline trimming cut 2 bases from V and 5 bases from J; bases unmatched to any gene: 11. CDR3 sequence reads: CASSLGSAGGVDTQYF. CDR3 DNA: TGTGCCAGCAGCTTAGGCTCGGCAGGGGGTGTAGATACGCAGTATTTT.

This clone was detected only a few times. The J gene is TRBJ1-5, the V gene TRBV6-1, with a possible D match to TRBD1 (6 bases). The CDR3 contains 15 residues. Trimming removed 6 bases at V and 2 bases at J, with 14 bases between. In germline, CDR1 is MNHNS, CDR2 SASEGT. The CDR3 coding sequence is TGTGCCAGCAGAACAGGGTACAATGGCAATCAGCCCCAGCATTTT. As protein: CASRTGYNGNQPQHF.

J is TRBJ1-1 and V is TRBV6-5, with D unclear. This CDR3 region has 12 residues. The germline gives CDR1 MNHEY, CDR2 SVGAGI. Trimming took off 2 bases at V and 5 bases at J, with 6 bases between the two ends. CDR3 bases: TGTGCCAGCAGTTACGTCGGGACTGAAGCTTTCTTT. This sequence encodes CASSYVGTEAFF.

The CDR3 spells CASSNRDRSNTEAFF. CDR3 sequence (DNA): TGTGCCAGCAGCAACCGGGACAGGTCGAACACTGAAGCTTTCTTT. The chain carries TRBV7-9 and TRBJ1-1, with 8 bases that match TRBD1. With 5 bases clipped from V and 1 base from J, the junction kept 6 bases outside the gene matches. Germline V lookup: CDR1 SEHNR, CDR2 FQNEAQ (reference sequence). The CDR3 is 15 amino acids. The complete variable domain, with remaining parts taken from reference TRBV7-9 and TRBJ1-1, reads DTGVSQNPRHKITKRGQNVTFRCDPISEHNRLYWYRQTLGQGPEFLTYFQNEAQLEKSRLLSDRFSAERPKGSFSTLEIQRTEQGDSAMYLCASSNRDRSNTEAFFGQGTRLTVV.

This chain joins TRBV29-1 and TRBJ2-5; 7 nucleotides line up with TRBD1. V dropped 7 bases and J dropped 2; count of bases not matched to a gene: 7. CDR1 and CDR2 from the germline V gene are SQVTM and ANQGSEA. CDR3 length: 13 amino acids. CDR3 loop: CSATTGWQETQYF. Written as DNA, the CDR3 is TGCAGCGCAACGACAGGGTGGCAAGAGACCCAGTACTTC.

The genes are TRBV4-3 and TRBJ2-7, with D possibly TRBD2 on 5 matching bases. Trimming removed 3 bases from V and 0 bases from J, with 12 bases in between. In germline, CDR1 is LGHNA, CDR2 YSLEER. This CDR3 has 15 residues. This CDR3 is CASSQGSGASYEQYF. DNA for the CDR3: TGCGCCAGCAGCCAGGGGAGCGGAGCCTCCTACGAGCAGTACTTC.